These 32 T cell receptor beta chains came from one sample sequenced in a study of blood T cell repertoires in COVID-19. Assay used: immunoSEQ multiplex PCR; TCRdb lists only in-frame clones, some missing. The sample holds more than 200,000 clones; around 87% are singletons and the top ten take around 9.6%. The sequenced material came from peripheral blood. The receptors come from a woman between 45 and 60 years old with COVID-19, enrolled during active disease.

This chain joins TRBV11-2 and TRBJ1-1; a weak D match, TRBD1 (6 bases). Germline-derived CDR1 and CDR2 are SGHAT and FQNNGV. The ends were cut back, 2 bases at V and 5 bases at J, with 12 bases in the middle. The CDR3 has 14 residues. The CDR3 DNA reads as TGTGCCAGCAGCTTAACAGGGTTGAGGACTGAAGCTTTCTTT. Encoded protein: CASSLTGLRTEAFF.

The chain couples TRBV11-2 to TRBJ2-1; 7 bases are shared with TRBD2. With 5 bases clipped from V and 5 bases from J, the junction kept 9 bases outside the gene matches. Germline CDR1 and CDR2: SGHAT and FQNNGV. The CDR3 contains 15 residues. The CDR3 here is CASSAPGLRDNEQFF. CDR3 nucleotides: TGTGCCAGCAGCGCGCCGGGACTACGCGACAATGAGCAGTTCTTC.

This rearrangement joins TRBV6-2 or TRBV6-3 to TRBJ1-3; D is undetermined. The CDR3 has 14 amino acids. Per germline, CDR1 MNHEY and CDR2 SVGEGT. V lost 2 bases to trimming and J lost 0 bases, with 5 bases between them. The CDR3 is CASSYGTSGNTIYF. In DNA form, the CDR3 reads TGTGCCAGCAGTTACGGCACCTCTGGAAACACCATATATTTT.

The rearrangement joins TRBV11-2 to TRBJ2-4; 7 bases line up with TRBD2. V shed 1 base, J shed 8 bases, and the junction held 8 bases outside the gene matches. This CDR3 region has 15 residues. Germline CDR1 and CDR2: SGHAT and FQNNGV. The DNA for the CDR3 is TGTGCCAGCAGCTTAGTTGGGGAGGGGTTGGACATTCAGTACTTC. This sequence encodes CASSLVGEGLDIQYF.

The chain carries TRBV5-1 and TRBJ2-5, with TRBD1 as a possible D gene (5 bases). The CDR3 covers 16 residues. The germline V gene encodes CDR1 SGHRS and CDR2 YFSETQ. Trimming took 0 bases from V and 2 from J, leaving 14 bases between them. The CDR3 sequence: CASSLDPPQVQETQYF. The CDR3, as DNA: TGCGCCAGCAGCTTGGACCCCCCACAGGTTCAAGAGACCCAGTACTTC.

The chain combines TRBV7-3 with TRBJ2-1, with TRBD2 identical over 8 bases. Germline trimming cut 1 base from V and 9 bases from J; bases unmatched to any gene: 11. The CDR3 is 16 amino acids. Germline CDR1 is SGHTA and CDR2 is FQGTGA. CDR3 region: CASSLRVSGVGGEQFF. Written as DNA, the CDR3 is TGTGCCAGCAGCTTAAGGGTTAGCGGGGTTGGGGGTGAGCAGTTCTTC.

The V call is TRBV2, the J call TRBJ1-1; D might be TRBD1 (6 bases). V was pared by 0 bases and J by 0 bases, with 20 bases between. CDR1 and CDR2 (germline): SNHLY, FYNNEI. This CDR3 has 19 amino acids. The CDR3 coding sequence is TGTGCCAGCAGTGAAGCGGGTGGGTTTTTAGGGGGACTGAACACTGAAGCTTTCTTT. It yields the protein CASSEAGGFLGGLNTEAFF.

This chain connects TRBV29-1 to TRBJ2-7; 12 bases match TRBD1. This CDR3 is built from 15 residues. V dropped 3 bases and J dropped 7; count of bases not matched to a gene: 10. CDR1 is SQVTM, CDR2 ANQGSEA, per germline. CDR3 nucleotides: TGCAGCGTTGAGTCCTGGGACAGGGGGCGTCGAGAGCAGTACGTC. This codes for CSVESWDRGRREQYV.

This sequence joins TRBV6-5 and TRBJ1-2, with 7 bases identical to TRBD1. J lost 6 bases, V lost 7 bases, and 11 bases had no gene match. The CDR3 has 14 amino acids. Germline CDR1 MNHEY, CDR2 SVGAGI. The CDR3 coding sequence is TGTGCCAGCATTCCCTCAGGGGGTGGGGATGGCTACACCTTC. Translation gives CASIPSGGGDGYTF.

The J gene is TRBJ2-3, the V gene TRBV30; TRBD2 matches 7 bases. Germline loops: CDR1 GTSNPN, CDR2 SVGIG (reference sequence). The CDR3 spans 14 residues. J lost 2 bases, V lost 5 bases, and 7 bases had no gene match. CDR3 coding DNA: TGTGCCTGGGCTCCGGGACTATTCACAGATACGCAGTATTTT. Amino acid sequence: CAWAPGLFTDTQYF.

The chain joins TRBV7-9 to TRBJ2-7; perhaps TRBD2 as D (6 bases). Germline CDR1 SEHNR, CDR2 FQNEAQ (reference sequence). Deletions cut 4 bases from V and 2 bases from J, with 12 bases between. There are 14 residues in the CDR3. CDR3 nucleotide sequence: TGTGCCAGCAGCTGGGACCGGGAGACCTACGAGCAGTACTTC. Protein product: CASSWDRETYEQYF.

The chain couples TRBV9 to TRBJ1-1; 7 bases are shared with TRBD1. The ends lost 0 bases at V and 1 base at J; junction bases unmatched: 6. The germline gives CDR1 SGDLS, CDR2 YYNGEE. This CDR3 has 16 amino acids. Here the CDR3 reads CASSVGQGSWNTEAFF. DNA of the CDR3: TGTGCCAGCAGCGTAGGACAGGGAAGTTGGAACACTGAAGCTTTCTTT.

CDR3 in amino acids: CASAGGFYNEQFF. The DNA of the CDR3 is TGTGCCAGCGCCGGGGGGTTCTACAATGAGCAGTTCTTC. The rearrangement joins TRBV28 to TRBJ2-1, with 7 bases lining up with TRBD2. CDR3 length: 13 residues. Germline CDR1 and CDR2: MDHEN and SYDVKM. Trimming cost V 8 bases and J 3 bases; bases outside gene matches: 4.

This clone was detected a few times. This rearrangement joins TRBV12-5 to TRBJ1-1; D not resolved. This CDR3 has 13 amino acids. V was cut by 2 bases and J by 3 bases, with 7 bases left in between. CDR1 LGHNT and CDR2 FRNRAP come from the germline V gene. The CDR3 DNA reads as TGTGCTAGTGGTTTGAAGGCGGACACTGAAGCTTTCTTT. Encoded protein: CASGLKADTEAFF.

This chain uses TRBV7-8 with TRBJ1-5; TRBD1 agrees at 8 bases. There are 15 residues in the CDR3. Per the germline V gene, CDR1 is SGHVS and CDR2 is FQNEAQ. After removal of 4 bases from V and 4 bases from J, the junction contained 6 bases not matched to a gene. The CDR3 reads CASSWGQVKNQPQHF. Written as DNA, the CDR3 is TGTGCCAGCAGCTGGGGACAGGTGAAAAATCAGCCCCAGCATTTT. The full variable domain, rest sourced from reference TRBV7-8 and TRBJ1-5, is GAGVSQSPRYKVAKRGQDVALRCDPISGHVSLFWYQQALGQGPEFLTYFQNEAQLDKSGLPSDRFFAERPEGSVSTLKIQRTQQEDSAVYLCASSWGQVKNQPQHFGDGTRLSIL.

The chain uses TRBV6-6 and TRBJ2-5, with 10 bases lining up with TRBD1. The CDR3 totals 16 residues. Germline CDR1 and CDR2: MNHNY and SVGAGI (reference sequence). The trim removed 6 bases at V and 5 bases at J, leaving 12 bases unmatched. CDR3 amino acids: CASRDPGTGDSETQYF. The CDR3 DNA is TGTGCCAGCAGGGATCCCGGGACAGGGGATTCGGAGACCCAGTACTTC.

This chain uses TRBV2 with TRBJ2-5, with TRBD1 matching over 10 bases. Unmatched junction bases numbered 9, after V lost 7 bases and J lost 4 bases. Per germline, CDR1 SNHLY and CDR2 FYNNEI. The CDR3 is 15 amino acids. CDR3 residues: CASKADRGQGETQYF. In DNA form, the CDR3 reads TGTGCCAGCAAAGCCGACAGGGGGCAGGGAGAGACCCAGTACTTC.

This chain joins TRBV24-1 and TRBJ2-3; 7 nucleotides match TRBD2. Per germline, CDR1 KGHDR and CDR2 SFDVKD. The CDR3 has 15 amino acids. With V trimmed by 9 bases and J by 0 bases, 8 bases remained unmatched. CDR3 sequence (DNA): TGTGCCACCGGTAGGACGGGGGGAAGCACAGATACGCAGTATTTT. The encoded protein is CATGRTGGSTDTQYF.

The V call is TRBV30, the J call TRBJ1-1; tentative D call: TRBD1 (6 bases). This CDR3 contains 14 residues. Between the trimmed V and J ends, which lost 3 bases and 5 bases, there was a span of 16 bases. Germline V lookup: CDR1 GTSNPN, CDR2 SVGIG (reference sequence). The DNA of the CDR3 is TGTGCCTGGAGGGCCGGCCAGGGGCGGACTGAAGCTTTCTTT. Amino acids: CAWRAGQGRTEAFF.

The rearrangement joins TRBV5-1 to TRBJ2-1, with no clear D. The V and J ends lost 3 bases and 6 bases respectively, with 16 bases between them. CDR3 size: 15 residues. Germline CDR1 and CDR2: SGHRS and YFSETQ. The CDR3 sequence: CASSSAIGLGNEQFF. Here the CDR3 DNA reads TGCGCCAGCAGCTCCGCTATTGGTCTCGGCAATGAGCAGTTCTTC.

V and J are TRBV6-5 and TRBJ2-5, with D perhaps TRBD2 (7 bases). Trimming took 6 bases from V and 5 from J, leaving 19 bases between them. Germline V CDR1 and CDR2: MNHEY, SVGAGI. The CDR3 loop spans 15 amino acids. CDR3 bases: TGTGCCAGCAGGGGGGCGGGGGCAAGGAGGGAGACCCAGTACTTC. It codes for CASRGAGARRETQYF.

V gene TRBV1 combines with J gene TRBJ2-5; TRBD2 is taken as the D call from the table, unchecked against the DNA. TRBV1 is an annotated pseudogene. The CDR3 contains 18 residues. This CDR3 reads CTSSQDGMASGNQETQYF. CDR3 in DNA: TGCACCAGCAGCCAAGATGGGATGGCTAGCGGGAATCAAGAGACCCAGTACTTC.

The rearrangement uses TRBV19 and TRBJ2-5; possibly TRBD1 for D (6 bases). This CDR3 comprises 15 residues. From germline, CDR1 is LNHDA and CDR2 SQIVND (reference sequence). With 5 bases removed from V and 5 bases from J, the gap between germline ends came to 18 bases. This chain's CDR3 is CASSPPGTGPETQYF. The CDR3 nucleotides are TGTGCCAGTAGTCCTCCAGGAACAGGGCCCGAGACCCAGTACTTC.

The rearrangement links TRBV5-1 to TRBJ1-2, with D possibly TRBD1 on 6 matching bases. The V end lost 0 bases, the J end lost 4 bases, and 10 bases lay between the germline ends. The CDR3 loop spans 14 amino acids. The V gene's germline CDR1 is SGHRS and CDR2 YFSETQ. Written as DNA, the CDR3 is TGCGCCAGCAGCTTGGGGGGGGGCCCCTATGGCTACACCTTC. It translates to CASSLGGGPYGYTF.

This sequence joins TRBV5-1 and TRBJ1-2, with a weak D call TRBD1 (6 bases). Germline V gene lookup returns CDR1 SGHRS and CDR2 YFSETQ. V was clipped by 5 bases and J by 2 bases, with 16 bases between them. This CDR3 spans 15 amino acids. The CDR3 loop reads CASRGAQAVNYGYTF. The CDR3 nucleotides are TGCGCCAGCAGGGGGGCGCAGGCGGTAAACTATGGCTACACCTTC.

This chain uses TRBV28 with TRBJ2-3, with 10 nucleotides matching TRBD2. J gave up 2 bases and V 5 bases, and 4 bases lay outside the gene matches. The CDR3 extends over 15 amino acids. The V gene's germline CDR1 is MDHEN and CDR2 SYDVKM. The CDR3 spells CASSPGTSATDTQYF. The CDR3 DNA reads as TGTGCCAGCAGTCCCGGGACTAGCGCCACAGATACGCAGTATTTT.

The J gene is TRBJ2-6, the V gene TRBV13, with TRBD1 as a possible D gene (6 bases). V was cut by 4 bases and J by 0 bases, with 13 bases left in between. In germline, CDR1 is PRHDT, CDR2 FYEKMQ (reference sequence). This CDR3 contains 17 residues. The CDR3 sequence is CASSSGTLNSGANVLTF. Written as DNA, the CDR3 is TGTGCCAGCAGCTCAGGGACACTCAACTCTGGGGCCAACGTCCTGACTTTC.

The gene calls are TRBV10-3 and TRBJ2-5; D is unclear. This CDR3 is 11 amino acids long. V lost 10 bases to trimming and J lost 1 base, with 7 bases between them. CDR1 is ENHRY, CDR2 SYGVKD, per germline. CDR3 bases: TGTGCCACGTCGGGCCAAGAGACCCAGTACTTC. Its protein is CATSGQETQYF.

The V gene is TRBV19, the J gene TRBJ2-3; 7 bases are shared with TRBD1. Per germline, CDR1 LNHDA and CDR2 SQIVND (reference sequence). The ends lost 6 bases at V and 2 bases at J; junction bases unmatched: 2. The CDR3 totals 13 residues. The CDR3 nucleotides read TGTGCCAGTAGCACAGGGGTCACAGATACGCAGTATTTT. Encoded protein: CASSTGVTDTQYF.

This sequence joins TRBV4-2 and TRBJ1-2; maybe TRBD1 (5 bases). The ends were cut back, 1 base at V and 3 bases at J, with 12 bases in the middle. CDR3 length equals 15 residues. From germline, CDR1 is LGHNA and CDR2 YNFKEQ. Here the CDR3 DNA reads TGTGCCAGCAGCCAAGCCCTGGGGGGGGACTATGGCTACACCTTC. Amino acid sequence: CASSQALGGDYGYTF.

The rearrangement uses TRBV27 and TRBJ2-3; TRBD1 is a possible D gene (6 bases). CDR1 and CDR2 from the germline V gene are MNHEY and SMNVEV (reference sequence). V lost 3 bases, J lost 7 bases, and 11 bases lay in between. The CDR3 has 13 residues. CDR3 sequence (DNA): TGTGCCAGCAGTTTTGACAGGAAAAATACGCAGTATTTT. Translating it yields CASSFDRKNTQYF.

The chain is built from TRBV5-1 and TRBJ2-3, with 11 bases fitting TRBD2. The V segment lost 2 bases and the J segment 3 bases; nucleotides outside the gene matches: 11. Germline V gene data show CDR1 as SGHRS and CDR2 as YFSETQ. CDR3 size: 18 residues. CDR3 amino acids: CASSLGLAGPPGTDTQYF. Written as DNA, the CDR3 is TGCGCCAGCAGCTTAGGACTAGCGGGCCCCCCGGGGACAGATACGCAGTATTTT.